The next 25 T cell receptor beta chains were all read from a single sample in a study of Graves' ophthalmopathy and Graves' hyperthyroidism. The authors amplified TCR beta CDR3 regions from RNA transcripts. RT-PCR in the first round used HTBI primers; a second-round multiplex PCR followed. In TCRdb, the multiplex PCR reads were re-called with MiXCR into one record per CDR3 protein. Altogether 500,000 to 700,000 distinct CDR3 sequences are present, approximately 21% being singletons, with the ten largest covering around 6.5%. Source material: peripheral blood. These receptors originate from a woman aged 18 to 35 with stable Graves' hyperthyroidism. Some clones in this sample may be carry-over from other donors' samples.

This clonotype was observed a few times. The chain employs TRBV28 and TRBJ2-7; 13 bases are a match to TRBD2. With 7 bases clipped from V and 5 bases from J, the junction kept 8 bases outside the gene matches. The CDR3 loop spans 15 amino acids. Germline-derived CDR1 and CDR2 are MDHEN and SYDVKM. The CDR3 DNA sequence: TGTGCCAGCAACCCCGGGACTAGCGGGAACCACGAGCAGTACTTC. It translates to CASNPGTSGNHEQYF.

V is TRBV12-3 or TRBV12-4 and J is TRBJ2-5; no clear D gene. Trimming shortened V by 1 base and J by 1 base, and 10 bases separated the two germline ends. CDR3 size: 15 residues. The CDR3 DNA follows: TGTGCCAGCAGTTTAGTTCCAGAAAGCCAAGAGACCCAGTACTTC. This translates into CASSLVPESQETQYF.

In this sample, this clonotype turned up many times. The chain carries TRBV30 and TRBJ2-5; 8 bases line up with TRBD1. The CDR3 totals 18 residues. V was pared by 3 bases and J by 2 bases, with 17 bases of the junction left unmatched. Germline CDR1 reads GTSNPN; CDR2 reads SVGIG (reference sequence). The CDR3 coding sequence is TGTGCCTGGAGGAGTGGACAGGGTAGGAGAGCGTGGCAAGAGACCCAGTACTTC. This sequence encodes CAWRSGQGRRAWQETQYF. The full variable domain, in which reference TRBV30 and TRBJ2-5 provide the parts outside the CDR3, is SQTIHQWPATLVQPVGSPLSLECTVEGTSNPNLYWYRQAAGRGLQLLFYSVGIGQISSEVPQNLSASRPQDRQFILSSKKLLLSDSGFYLCAWRSGQGRRAWQETQYFGPGTRLLVL.

The gene calls are TRBV4-1 and TRBJ1-2, with 8 positions matching TRBD1. CDR1 is MGHRA and CDR2 is YSYEKL in the germline V gene. CDR3 size: 16 residues. Trimming at V came to 2 bases and at J to 6 bases, leaving 11 bases not matched to a gene. The CDR3 DNA is TGCGCCAGCAGCCAACCCCGACAGGGGTTAAGGAATGGCTACACCTTC. This gives the protein CASSQPRQGLRNGYTF.

This clonotype was recorded many times. The CDR3 protein is CASMLDTEAFF. The CDR3 DNA sequence: TGTGCCAGCATGCTGGACACTGAAGCTTTCTTT. The gene calls are TRBV2 and TRBJ1-1; D gene uncertain. The CDR3 extends over 11 amino acids. V was clipped by 7 bases and J by 3 bases, with 6 bases between them. Germline V gene sequence: CDR1 SNHLY, CDR2 FYNNEI. Based on the CDR3 plus reference TRBV2 and TRBJ1-1, the full variable domain is EPEVTQTPSHQVTQMGQEVILRCVPISNHLYFYWYRQILGQKVEFLVSFYNNEISEKSEIFDDQFSVERPDGSNFTLKIRSTKLEDSAMYFCASMLDTEAFFGQGTRLTVV.

V usage is TRBV28 and J usage is TRBJ2-5; 7 nucleotides line up with TRBD1. The germline gives CDR1 MDHEN, CDR2 SYDVKM. This CDR3 has 13 amino acids. The V gene end was trimmed by 8 bases and the J gene end by 3 bases; junction bases not matched to a gene: 6. The CDR3 sequence: CASQRDRKETQYF. The DNA of the CDR3 is TGTGCCAGCCAGAGGGACAGAAAAGAGACCCAGTACTTC.

This clonotype was observed at least ten times. The chain uses TRBV7-6 and TRBJ2-7; no clear D. Germline loops: CDR1 SGHVS, CDR2 FNYEAQ. CDR3 length: 15 residues. V dropped 6 bases and J dropped 5 bases, with 20 bases sitting between them. The CDR3 spells CASSQRWGNSHEQYF. The CDR3 coding sequence is TGTGCCAGCAGTCAAAGATGGGGAAATTCGCACGAGCAGTACTTC.

This clonotype was seen at least ten times. The chain links TRBV12-3 or TRBV12-4 to TRBJ1-1; D unresolved. V dropped 6 bases and J dropped 6 bases, with 20 bases sitting between them. CDR3 length equals 15 residues. The CDR3 sequence is CASSFRRVDLPEAFF. The DNA for the CDR3 is TGTGCCAGCAGCTTCCGGCGGGTCGATTTACCTGAAGCTTTCTTT.

This clonotype was detected only a few times. This chain links TRBV15 with TRBJ1-2; D gene unclear. Germline CDR1 reads LNHNV; CDR2 reads YYDKDF (reference sequence). V was clipped by 1 base and J by 5 bases, with 11 bases between them. The CDR3 length is 14 residues. CDR3 in DNA: TGTGCCACCAGCAGAGCCTCGACGGGGTATGGCTACACCTTC. Amino acids: CATSRASTGYGYTF.

This chain links TRBV5-1 with TRBJ1-2, with 7 bases that match TRBD1. The CDR3 extends over 17 amino acids. The germline gives CDR1 SGHRS, CDR2 YFSETQ. Germline trimming cut 2 bases from V and 7 bases from J; bases unmatched to any gene: 17. CDR3 sequence: CASSLSRGPQGNSGYTF. The CDR3 DNA sequence: TGCGCCAGCAGCTTATCGAGGGGGCCCCAGGGTAATTCTGGCTACACCTTC.

This clonotype was detected only a few times. The chain couples TRBV11-2 to TRBJ1-2; maybe TRBD1 (6 bases). The germline gives CDR1 SGHAT, CDR2 FQNNGV. The germline V and J ends were trimmed by 1 base and 4 bases, with 19 bases remaining between them. This CDR3 spans 17 amino acids. CDR3 nucleotide sequence: TGTGCCAGCAGCTTAGGACTACGGGGGGGCGGACCCTATGGCTACACCTTC. Protein product: CASSLGLRGGGPYGYTF.

A single count supports this clonotype. The V and J genes are TRBV28 and TRBJ2-7; 9 bases match TRBD2. Germline lookup yields CDR1 MDHEN and CDR2 SYDVKM. V lost 1 base, J lost 5 bases, and 6 bases stayed unmatched. The CDR3 length is 15 residues. CDR3 in DNA: TGTGCCAGCAGTTTATTTAGCGGGAGTTCACACGAGCAGTACTTC. Protein product: CASSLFSGSSHEQYF.

This chain links TRBV29-1 with TRBJ2-5, with D perhaps given as TRBD1 or TRBD2 (5 bases each). V lost 1 base and J 7 bases, leaving 16 bases between the germline ends. CDR3 length equals 14 residues. From germline, CDR1 is SQVTM and CDR2 ANQGSEA. The CDR3, as DNA: TGCAGCGTTGAAGTAGGGACGGAGGCTTGGACCCAGTACTTC. It codes for CSVEVGTEAWTQYF.

There are many counts of this clonotype. This chain connects TRBV6-5 to TRBJ1-2, with D possibly TRBD1 on 5 matching bases. Per germline, CDR1 MNHEY and CDR2 SVGAGI. The CDR3 runs to 16 residues. The V end lost 4 bases, the J end lost 5 bases, and 20 bases lay between the germline ends. DNA of the CDR3: TGTGCCAGCAGTTCAGCCCCACCCGGGACTTTATATGGCTACACCTTC. It translates to CASSSAPPGTLYGYTF.

This clonotype appeared a few times. This CDR3 is CASSYRPTEETQYF. CDR3 sequence (DNA): TGTGCCAGCAGTTACCGGCCTACCGAAGAGACCCAGTACTTC. The V and J genes are TRBV6-2 or TRBV6-3 and TRBJ2-5, with D unresolved. The V end was cut by 2 bases, the J end by 3 bases, with 10 bases between. The CDR3 covers 14 residues. Germline CDR1 reads MNHEY; CDR2 reads SVGEGT.

A word on this clonotype: A much bigger clone sits one base away, suggesting this may be a read error. Here the CDR3 DNA reads TGTGCCGGCAGTTACAACTATGGCTACACCTTC. Translation: CAGSYNYGYTF. The V call is TRBV6-5, the J call TRBJ1-2, with D hard to call. Germline V gene data show CDR1 as MNHEY and CDR2 as SVGAGI. This CDR3 contains 11 residues.

This clonotype was seen at least ten times. The chain has TRBV11-2 and TRBJ2-7; tentatively, D is TRBD2 (6 bases). Between the trimmed V and J ends, which lost 4 bases and 3 bases, there was a span of 13 bases. The CDR3 sequence is 14 residues long. CDR1 and CDR2 from the germline V gene are SGHAT and FQNNGV. CDR3 in amino acids: CASSWGLGDYEQYF. In nucleotides, the CDR3 is TGTGCCAGCAGCTGGGGACTGGGGGACTACGAGCAGTACTTC.

This clonotype was seen many times. The chain has TRBV13 and TRBJ2-2; D not resolved. The CDR3 extends over 14 amino acids. Germline V gene sequence: CDR1 PRHDT, CDR2 FYEKMQ (reference sequence). With 6 bases removed from V and 4 bases from J, the gap between germline ends came to 12 bases. In nucleotides, the CDR3 is TGTGCCAGCAGTCTTACACGGTTCACCGGGGAGCTGTTTTTT. This codes for CASSLTRFTGELFF.

This clonotype was recorded at least ten times. Here the CDR3 DNA reads TGTGCCAGCAGTTTTATGGATACTGAAGCTTTCTTT. It is translated as CASSFMDTEAFF. V usage is TRBV12-3 or TRBV12-4 and J usage is TRBJ1-1; no firm D call. V was cut by 3 bases and J by 5 bases, with 7 bases left in between. This CDR3 spans 12 amino acids.

In this sample, this clonotype turned up a few times. The rearrangement joins TRBV20-1 to TRBJ1-5; no reliable D call. CDR1 DFQATT and CDR2 SNEGSKA come from the germline V gene (reference sequence). V lost 6 bases, J lost 0 bases, and 12 bases lay in between. The CDR3 extends over 14 amino acids. Here the CDR3 reads CSADDRHSNQPQHF. In nucleotides, the CDR3 is TGCAGTGCCGATGACCGACATAGCAATCAGCCCCAGCATTTT.

This clonotype was recorded at least ten times. V is TRBV6-1 and J is TRBJ1-5, with D hard to call. The V end lost 3 bases, the J end lost 9 bases, and 12 bases lay between the germline ends. The CDR3 extends over 13 amino acids. CDR1 and CDR2 from the germline V gene are MNHNS and SASEGT. The CDR3 nucleotides are TGTGCCAGCAGTGAGACCGGCGAAGGGCCCCAGCATTTT. Encoded protein: CASSETGEGPQHF.

This clonotype was detected many times. V is TRBV12-3 or TRBV12-4 and J is TRBJ2-4; 7 bases fit TRBD1. There are 13 residues in the CDR3. V dropped 4 bases and J dropped 6; count of bases not matched to a gene: 3. The CDR3: CASSSHRGNIQYF. DNA of the CDR3: TGTGCCAGCAGTTCCCACAGGGGAAACATTCAGTACTTC.

This clonotype was detected a few times. The CDR3, as DNA: TGCAGTGCTAGTTCTGCGGCCCGCACAGATACGCAGTATTTT. It translates to CSASSAARTDTQYF. This chain uses TRBV20-1 with TRBJ2-3; no clear D gene. This CDR3 comprises 14 residues. Per the germline V gene, CDR1 is DFQATT and CDR2 is SNEGSKA (reference sequence). V lost 3 bases and J 1 base, leaving 11 bases between the germline ends.

This clonotype has a count of ten or more. The chain carries TRBV2 and TRBJ2-7; D is ambiguous. In germline, CDR1 is SNHLY, CDR2 FYNNEI. Trimming stripped 5 bases from V and 4 bases from J, with 18 bases between. This CDR3 region has 15 residues. In DNA, the CDR3 is TGTGCCAGCAGTCCTGAGGACGGGCTCCTTTACGAGCAGTACTTC. Protein product: CASSPEDGLLYEQYF.

This clonotype was recorded at least ten times. The CDR3 nucleotides are TGTGCCAGCAGCTTAAGACAGGCAACGAACACTGAAGCTTTCTTT. It is translated as CASSLRQATNTEAFF. The rearrangement joins TRBV11-1 to TRBJ1-1; possibly TRBD1 for D (6 bases). This CDR3 is 15 amino acids long. The germline CDR1 and CDR2 sequences are SGHAT and FQDESV (reference sequence). V shed 2 bases and J shed 1 base, with 11 bases lying between them.